This T cell receptor (beta chain) is drawn from a study of tumor-infiltrating lymphocytes in localized non-small cell lung cancer. Study-wide background: Each patient gave resected tumor and non-adjacent uninvolved lung tissue.

The data were produced by immunoSEQ multiplex PCR, yet TCRdb's version contains in-frame clones alone and is incomplete. The table shows 20,000 to 25,000 clones, with roughly two thirds occurring only once. Trimming cost V 1 base and J 6 bases; bases outside gene matches: 9. CDR1 is SGHAT, CDR2 FQNNGV, per germline. CDR3 size: 16 residues. The sample consisted of lung tumor tissue. This chain joins TRBV11-2 and TRBJ2-3; 8 bases are a match to TRBD2. The sequence came from a human donor with non-small cell lung cancer. The CDR3 DNA follows: TGTGCCAGCAGCTTAGGAAATAGCGGGGCTGGGGATACGCAGTATTTT. This sequence encodes CASSLGNSGAGDTQYF.